These 9 T cell receptor beta chains were all obtained from the same sample, sequenced in a study of cytomegalovirus exposure and HLA in healthy donors. The method was immunoSEQ multiplex PCR; TCRdb's version includes in-frame clones alone and lacks a portion of them. The table records over 100,000 clones, roughly 90% of them present only once. Sequencing was performed on PBMCs. All receptors come from a man aged 30 to 39 in good health and CMV-seronegative.

This chain joins TRBV28 and TRBJ2-7; D ambiguous. The germline V gene encodes CDR1 MDHEN and CDR2 SYDVKM. The V gene lost 3 bases and the J gene lost 12 bases, with 15 bases spanning the gap. The CDR3 has 12 residues. The chain's CDR3 is CASSFLAVARYF. The DNA of the CDR3 is TGTGCCAGCAGTTTCCTCGCGGTGGCGCGGTACTTC.

This sequence joins TRBV4-3 and TRBJ2-7; 9 bases match TRBD1. The CDR3 runs to 16 residues. Germline CDR1 is LGHNA and CDR2 is YSLEER. J lost 5 bases, V lost 1 base, and 9 bases had no gene match. As DNA, the CDR3 is TGCGCCAGCAGCCAAGGTGGGGTGACAGGGGGGGACGAGCAGTACTTC. Protein product: CASSQGGVTGGDEQYF.

This clone was counted a single time. A junction boundary mismatches the germline segment, possibly from a read error. The chain joins TRBV9 to TRBJ1-2; 7 nucleotides line up with TRBD1. The V gene's germline CDR1 is SGDLS and CDR2 YYNGEE. The CDR3 has 13 amino acids. The CDR3 here is CASSPDTPDRRIF. The DNA for the CDR3 is TGTGCCAGCAGCCCTGACACCCCGGACAGGCGCATCTTC.

The chain combines TRBV5-8 with TRBJ1-2, with D perhaps TRBD1 (6 bases). V gave up 1 base and J gave up 7 bases, with 29 bases separating them. This CDR3 is built from 19 residues. Per germline, CDR1 SGHTS and CDR2 YDEGEE. CDR3 in amino acids: CASSLSAAARGLEARGYTF. CDR3 nucleotide sequence: TGTGCCAGCAGCTTGTCAGCCGCCGCGCGGGGGCTAGAGGCCCGTGGCTACACCTTC.

The chain combines TRBV9 with TRBJ2-7; TRBD1 might be the D (5 bases). The V and J ends lost 4 bases and 6 bases respectively, with 17 bases between them. CDR3 length equals 14 residues. The germline V gene has CDR1 SGDLS and CDR2 YYNGEE. Written as DNA, the CDR3 is TGTGCCAGCAGCTCGAGACAGTGGGGCTCCGAGCAGTACTTC. As protein: CASSSRQWGSEQYF.

The CDR3 nucleotides are TGTGCCAGCAGCCACGGGGCGAGCGGGGGGGTAAGGGGGGAGCTGTTTTTT. Residues: CASSHGASGGVRGELFF. The chain combines TRBV4-2 with TRBJ2-2; 10 nucleotides align to TRBD2. The ends lost 3 bases at V and 8 bases at J; junction bases unmatched: 12. The CDR3 extends over 17 amino acids. Looked up from germline, CDR1 is LGHNA and CDR2 is YNFKEQ.

The V call is TRBV18, the J call TRBJ1-2, with 8 bases aligning to TRBD1. The trim removed 4 bases at V and 4 bases at J, leaving 8 bases unmatched. The germline CDR1 and CDR2 sequences are KGHSH and LQKENI. This CDR3 has 15 amino acids. CDR3: CASSLGQGPLYGYTF. DNA for the CDR3: TGTGCCAGCTCACTCGGACAGGGCCCCCTCTATGGCTACACCTTC.

This chain connects TRBV10-1 to TRBJ1-2, with TRBD1 matching over 7 bases. Germline V gene data show CDR1 as WNHNN and CDR2 as SYGVQD (reference sequence). CDR3 size: 12 residues. J was trimmed by 5 bases and V by 6 bases; bases with no gene match: 3. The CDR3 sequence is CASRPTGYGYTF. In DNA form, the CDR3 reads TGCGCCAGCAGGCCGACAGGGTATGGCTACACCTTC.

The chain employs TRBV7-2 and TRBJ1-2; 12 bases align to TRBD1. This CDR3 region has 15 residues. V gave up 5 bases and J gave up 6 bases; unmatched junction bases: 7. Germline CDR1 SGHTA, CDR2 FQGNSA. The CDR3 bases are TGTGCCAGCAGCCAAGGGACAGGGGGCTTAAATGGCTACACCTTC. It yields the protein CASSQGTGGLNGYTF.